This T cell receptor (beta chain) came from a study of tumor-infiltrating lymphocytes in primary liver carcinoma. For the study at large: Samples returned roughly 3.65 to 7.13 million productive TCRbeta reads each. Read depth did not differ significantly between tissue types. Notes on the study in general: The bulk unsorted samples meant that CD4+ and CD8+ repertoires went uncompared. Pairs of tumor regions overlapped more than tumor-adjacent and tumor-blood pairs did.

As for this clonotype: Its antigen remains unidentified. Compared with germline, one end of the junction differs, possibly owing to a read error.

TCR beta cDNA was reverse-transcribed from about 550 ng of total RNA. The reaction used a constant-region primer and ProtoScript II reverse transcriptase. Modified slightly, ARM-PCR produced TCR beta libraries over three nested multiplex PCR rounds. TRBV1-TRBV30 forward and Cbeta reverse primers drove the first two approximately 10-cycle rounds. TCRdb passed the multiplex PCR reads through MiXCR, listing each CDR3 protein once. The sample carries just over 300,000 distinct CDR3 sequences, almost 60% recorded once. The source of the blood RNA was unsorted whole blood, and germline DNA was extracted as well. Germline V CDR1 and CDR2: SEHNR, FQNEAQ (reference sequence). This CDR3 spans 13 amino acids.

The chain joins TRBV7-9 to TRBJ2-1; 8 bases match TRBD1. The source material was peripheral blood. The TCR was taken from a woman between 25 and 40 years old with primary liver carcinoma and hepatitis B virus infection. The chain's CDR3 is CASSLSGGHEQFF. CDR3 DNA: TGTGCCAGTAGCTTATCAGGGGGCCATGAGCAGTTCTTC.